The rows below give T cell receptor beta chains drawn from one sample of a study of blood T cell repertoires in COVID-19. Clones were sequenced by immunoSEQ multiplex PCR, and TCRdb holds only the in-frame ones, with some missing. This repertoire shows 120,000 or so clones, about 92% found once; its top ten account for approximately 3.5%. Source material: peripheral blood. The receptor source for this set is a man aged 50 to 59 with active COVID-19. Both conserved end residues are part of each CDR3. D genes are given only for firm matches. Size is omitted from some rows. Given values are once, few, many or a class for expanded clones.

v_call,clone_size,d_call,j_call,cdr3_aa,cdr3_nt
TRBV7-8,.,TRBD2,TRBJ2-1,CASSVYFRAGIVREQFF,TGTGCCAGCAGTGTATATTTTCGAGCGGGGATAGTGAGGGAGCAGTTCTTC
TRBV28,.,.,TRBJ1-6,CASSLVGRNSPLHF,TGTGCCAGCAGTTTAGTGGGGAGGAATTCACCCCTCCACTTT
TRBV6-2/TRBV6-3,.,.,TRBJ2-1,CASSYPRGEQFF,TGTGCCAGCAGTTACCCCCGGGGTGAGCAGTTCTTC
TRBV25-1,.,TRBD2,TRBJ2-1,CASSEFDSGRLINEQFF,TGTGCCAGCAGTGAATTTGATAGCGGGCGATTAATCAATGAGCAGTTCTTC
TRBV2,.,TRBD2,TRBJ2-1,CASSGLAGVNNEQFF,TGTGCCAGCAGTGGACTAGCGGGAGTGAACAATGAGCAGTTCTTC
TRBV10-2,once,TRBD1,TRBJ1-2,CASSGGQGDGYTF,TGCGCCAGCAGTGGAGGACAGGGAGACGGCTACACCTTC
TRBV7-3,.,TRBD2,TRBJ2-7,CASSRSGGAKEQYF,TGTGCCAGCAGCCGTAGCGGGGGGGCGAAAGAGCAGTACTTC
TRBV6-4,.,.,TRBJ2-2,CASSVALNTGELFF,TGTGCCAGCAGTGTAGCTCTGAACACCGGGGAGCTGTTTTTT
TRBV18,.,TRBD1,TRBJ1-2,CASSPSDRAHNYGYTF,TGTGCCAGCTCACCTTCGGACAGGGCCCATAACTATGGCTACACCTTC
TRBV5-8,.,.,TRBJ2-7,CASSLTTLSYEQYF,TGTGCCAGCAGCTTGACTACCCTATCCTACGAGCAGTACTTC
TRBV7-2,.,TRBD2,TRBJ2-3,CASSSGTSGATDTQYF,TGTGCCAGCAGCTCCGGGACTAGCGGGGCCACAGATACGCAGTATTTT
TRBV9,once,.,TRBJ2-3,CASSVASRTDTQYF,TGTGCCAGCAGCGTAGCTTCGCGTACAGATACGCAGTATTTT
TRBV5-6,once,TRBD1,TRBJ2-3,CASSLGGQSTDTQYF,TGTGCCAGCAGCTTGGGGGGACAGAGCACAGATACGCAGTATTTT
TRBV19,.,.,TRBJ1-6,CASSEQGKGSPLHF,TGTGCCAGTAGTGAACAAGGGAAGGGGTCACCCCTCCACTTT
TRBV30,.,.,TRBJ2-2,CAWSLSTGELFF,TGTGCCTGGAGTCTAAGCACCGGGGAGCTGTTTTTT
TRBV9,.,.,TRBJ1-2,CASSVGNLANYGYTF,TGTGCCAGCAGCGTCGGAAACCTAGCTAACTATGGCTACACCTTC
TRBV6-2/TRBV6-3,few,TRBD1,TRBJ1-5,CASSRTGGTGNQPQHF,TGTGCCAGCAGTCGGACAGGGGGAACGGGCAATCAGCCCCAGCATTTT
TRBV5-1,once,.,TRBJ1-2,CASSPTRIGGYTF,TGCGCCAGCAGCCCCACCAGGATCGGCGGCTACACCTTC
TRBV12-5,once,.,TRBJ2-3,CATGGTEGGDTQYF,TGTGCTACCGGCGGCACGGAGGGGGGGGATACGCAGTATTTT
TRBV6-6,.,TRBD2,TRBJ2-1,CASSMTSGSYNEQFF,TGTGCCAGCAGTATGACTAGCGGATCCTACAATGAGCAGTTCTTC
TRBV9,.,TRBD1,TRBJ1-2,CASSLVGQGAEGYTF,TGTGCCAGCAGCTTAGTGGGACAGGGGGCGGAGGGCTACACCTTC
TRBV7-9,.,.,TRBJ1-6,CASSALDSSGSPLHF,TGTGCCAGCAGCGCTTTGGACAGCTCGGGGTCACCCCTCCACTTT
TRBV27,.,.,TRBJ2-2,CASRLLAQNTGELFF,TGTGCCAGCAGACTACTAGCACAGAACACCGGGGAGCTGTTTTTT
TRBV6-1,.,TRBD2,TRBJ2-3,CASSEDLAGGTRDTQYF,TGTGCCAGCAGTGAAGACCTAGCGGGGGGGACAAGAGATACGCAGTATTTT
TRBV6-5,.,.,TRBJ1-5,CASEEGAGNQPQHF,TGTGCCAGCGAGGAAGGGGCTGGCAATCAGCCCCAGCATTTT
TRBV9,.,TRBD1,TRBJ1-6,CASSVEGRGNSPLHF,TGTGCCAGCAGCGTAGAAGGCAGGGGGAATTCACCCCTCCACTTT
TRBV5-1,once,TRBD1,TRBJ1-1,CASSLEGANTEAFF,TGCGCCAGCAGCTTGGAGGGGGCGAACACTGAAGCTTTCTTT
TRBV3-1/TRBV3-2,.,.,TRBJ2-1,CASSPPGQYGKFF,TGTGCCAGCAGCCCACCCGGACAGTACGGGAAGTTCTTC
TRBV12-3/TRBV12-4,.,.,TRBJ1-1,CASSLQGWTEAFF,TGTGCCAGCAGTTTACAGGGTTGGACTGAAGCTTTCTTT
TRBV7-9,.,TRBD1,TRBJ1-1,CASSLLGQGRGLAEAFF,TGTGCCAGCAGCTTACTCGGACAGGGAAGGGGATTGGCTGAAGCTTTCTTT
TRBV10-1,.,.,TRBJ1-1,CASSEGGRNTEAFF,TGCGCCAGCAGTGAGGGGGGGAGAAACACTGAAGCTTTCTTT
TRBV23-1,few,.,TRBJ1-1,CAGLPVNTEAFF,TGCGCCGGACTACCGGTGAACACTGAAGCTTTCTTT
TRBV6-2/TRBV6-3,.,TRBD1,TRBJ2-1,CASSYRSGQLSYNEQFF,TGTGCCAGCAGTTACCGCTCGGGACAGCTCTCCTACAATGAGCAGTTCTTC
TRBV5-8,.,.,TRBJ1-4,CASSLRGINEKLFF,TGTGCCAGCAGCTTGAGAGGGATTAATGAAAAACTGTTTTTT
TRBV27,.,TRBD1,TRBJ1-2,CASSIDRGLSNGYTF,TGTGCCAGCAGTATCGACAGGGGGCTGTCTAATGGCTACACCTTC
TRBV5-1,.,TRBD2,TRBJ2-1,CASSLEKTSGGDNEQFF,TGCGCCAGCAGCTTGGAAAAGACTAGCGGGGGGGACAATGAGCAGTTCTTC
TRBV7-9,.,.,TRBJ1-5,CASSLGSAGNAAKNQPQHF,TGTGCCAGCAGCTTAGGTTCTGCAGGGAACGCGGCAAAAAATCAGCCCCAGCATTTT
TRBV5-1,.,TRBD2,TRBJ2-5,CASSLGSASGDETQYF,TGCGCCAGCAGCTTGGGTTCGGCTAGCGGGGACGAGACCCAGTACTTC
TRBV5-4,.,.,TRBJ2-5,CASSLGHDQETQYF,TGTGCCAGCAGCTTGGGACACGACCAAGAGACCCAGTACTTC
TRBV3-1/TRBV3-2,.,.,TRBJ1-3,CASSPTTGNTIYF,TGTGCCAGCAGCCCAACTACAGGAAACACCATATATTTT
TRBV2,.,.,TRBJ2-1,CASSTKGRNEQFF,TGTGCCAGCAGTACTAAGGGGCGCAATGAGCAGTTCTTC
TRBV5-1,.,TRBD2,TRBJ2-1,CASSPWASGSINEQFF,TGCGCCAGCAGCCCCTGGGCTAGCGGGAGTATCAATGAGCAGTTCTTC
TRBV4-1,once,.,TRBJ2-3,CASSLGQGRRDTDTQYF,TGCGCCAGCAGCCTAGGCCAGGGCAGGAGAGACACAGATACGCAGTATTTT
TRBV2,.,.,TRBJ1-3,CASSREQGTGNTIYF,TGTGCCAGCAGCCGAGAACAGGGCACTGGAAACACCATATATTTT
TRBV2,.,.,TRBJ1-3,CASSERSPSGNTIYF,TGTGCCAGCAGTGAAAGGAGCCCCTCTGGAAACACCATATATTTT